This entry is about one T cell receptor beta chain. Antigen unknown. The sample originates from a study of beta chain features in type 1 diabetes. At the level of the study: Regarding age, gender and cell yields, patients proved similar to healthy donors.

Study observations and caveats: The VDJ junctions of type 1 diabetes patients carried fewer insertions and more deletions.

Expressed TCRB transcripts were sequenced, since all the RNA that had been isolated was reverse transcribed. Using immunoSEQ multiplex PCR, the repertoire was profiled, and TCRdb retains in-frame clones only, with some absent. The sample records approximately 250,000 clones, roughly an eighth being singletons. CDR1 is MNHEY and CDR2 is SVGAGI in the germline V gene. CDR3 size: 15 residues. V gave up 6 bases and J gave up 2 bases; unmatched junction bases: 6. This sequence was found in a woman aged 40-49 years in good health. The sequenced sample was naive CD4+ T cells from blood. This chain links TRBV6-5 with TRBJ1-5; 8 nucleotides line up with TRBD1. The CDR3 coding sequence is TGTGCCAGCAGAAGTTCGGGACAGGGCAATCAGCCCCAGCATTTT. Translating gives CASRSSGQGNQPQHF.